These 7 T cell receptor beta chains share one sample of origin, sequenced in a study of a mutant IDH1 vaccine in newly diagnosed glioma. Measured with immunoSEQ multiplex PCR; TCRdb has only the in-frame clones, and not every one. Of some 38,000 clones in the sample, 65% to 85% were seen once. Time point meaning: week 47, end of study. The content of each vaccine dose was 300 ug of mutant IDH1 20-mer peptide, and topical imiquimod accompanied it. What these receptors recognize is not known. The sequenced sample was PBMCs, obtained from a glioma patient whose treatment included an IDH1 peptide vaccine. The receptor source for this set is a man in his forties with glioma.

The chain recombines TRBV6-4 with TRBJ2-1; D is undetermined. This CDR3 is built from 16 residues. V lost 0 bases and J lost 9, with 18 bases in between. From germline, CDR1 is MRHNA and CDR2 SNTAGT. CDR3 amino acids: CASSDSMSRFRSEQFF. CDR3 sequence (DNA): TGTGCCAGCAGTGACTCGATGTCCAGGTTCAGGAGTGAGCAGTTCTTC.

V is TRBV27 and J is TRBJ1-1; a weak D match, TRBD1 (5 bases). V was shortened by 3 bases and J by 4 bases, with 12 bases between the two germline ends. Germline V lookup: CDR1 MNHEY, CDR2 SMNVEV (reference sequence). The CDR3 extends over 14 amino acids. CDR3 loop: CASSFLGVGTEAFF. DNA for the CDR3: TGTGCCAGCAGTTTTTTAGGGGTGGGCACTGAAGCTTTCTTT.

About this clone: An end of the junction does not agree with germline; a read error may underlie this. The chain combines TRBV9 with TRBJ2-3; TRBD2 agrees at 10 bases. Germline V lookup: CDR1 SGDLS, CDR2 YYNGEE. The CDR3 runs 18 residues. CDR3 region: CASSALAGVSTRTDTQYF. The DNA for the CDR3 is TGTGCCAGCAGCGCCCTAGCGGGAGTTTCCACTCGCACGGATACGCAGTATTTT.

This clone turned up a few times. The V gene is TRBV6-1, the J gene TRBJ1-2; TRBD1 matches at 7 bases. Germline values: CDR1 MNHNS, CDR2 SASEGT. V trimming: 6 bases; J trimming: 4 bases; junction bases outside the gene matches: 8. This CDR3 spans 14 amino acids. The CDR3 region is CASRTGQAIYGYTF. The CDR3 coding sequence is TGTGCCAGCAGAACCGGACAGGCGATCTATGGCTACACCTTC.

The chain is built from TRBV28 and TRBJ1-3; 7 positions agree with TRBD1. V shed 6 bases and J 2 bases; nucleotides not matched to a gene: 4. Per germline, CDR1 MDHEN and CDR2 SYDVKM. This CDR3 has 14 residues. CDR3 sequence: CASRLQGAGNTIYF. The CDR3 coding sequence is TGTGCCAGCAGGTTGCAGGGGGCTGGAAACACCATATATTTT.

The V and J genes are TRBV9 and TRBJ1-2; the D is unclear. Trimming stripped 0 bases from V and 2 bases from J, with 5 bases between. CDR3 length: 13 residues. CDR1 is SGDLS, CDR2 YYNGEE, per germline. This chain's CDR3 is CASSVVLNYGYTF. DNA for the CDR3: TGTGCCAGCAGCGTAGTTCTCAACTATGGCTACACCTTC. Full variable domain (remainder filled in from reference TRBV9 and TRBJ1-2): DSGVTQTPKHLITATGQRVTLRCSPRSGDLSVYWYQQSLDQGLQFLIQYYNGEERAKGNILERFSAQQFPDLHSELNLSSLELGDSALYFCASSVVLNYGYTFGSGTRLTVV.

The DNA of the CDR3 is TGTGCCAGCTCACTAGGGGACGTCGAAGCTTTCTTT. Encoded protein: CASSLGDVEAFF. The J gene is TRBJ1-1, the V gene TRBV18; TRBD1 is a possible D gene (5 bases). Trimming shortened V by 4 bases and J by 8 bases, and 11 bases separated the two germline ends. Germline V gives CDR1 KGHSH, CDR2 LQKENI. The CDR3 length is 12 residues.